Listed below are T cell receptor beta chains from one sample, sequenced in a study of T cell responses to AZD1222 COVID-19 vaccine. The assay was immunoSEQ multiplex PCR, and TCRdb's table has in-frame clones only and misses some. The sample lists more than 150,000 clones; 90% were seen once. The material sequenced was peripheral blood, taken on day 0 of AZD1222 vaccination. Receptors originate from an adult in good health. Each CDR3 is given with its conserved first and last residue. A D gene is named only where the DNA matches it firmly. Not all rows give a size; the values are once, few, many and, for expanded clones, a class.

size,J,D,V,DNA,CDR3
once,TRBJ2-3,TRBD2,TRBV29-1,TGCAGCGCCCCCGGGACTAGCGGCTTAGGAGATACGCAGTATTTT,CSAPGTSGLGDTQYF
NA,TRBJ1-4,NA,TRBV11-2,TGTGCCAGCAGCTTAAGGGTGGCAGGGTTAAATGAAAAACTGTTTTTT,CASSLRVAGLNEKLFF
NA,TRBJ1-4,NA,TRBV7-9,TGTGCCAGCAGCTCAGGAGGAACTAATGAAAAACTGTTTTTT,CASSSGGTNEKLFF
NA,TRBJ2-7,NA,TRBV11-1,TGTGCCAGCAGTCCATCGACAGGAGGCTACGAGCAGTACTTC,CASSPSTGGYEQYF
NA,TRBJ1-1,NA,TRBV7-2,TGTGCCAGCAGCTTGCGGACAAAAGACACTGAAGCTTTCTTT,CASSLRTKDTEAFF
NA,TRBJ2-7,TRBD1,TRBV6-5,TGTGCCAGCAGTTACTCGGGACAGGGGGCCTACGAGCAGTACTTC,CASSYSGQGAYEQYF
NA,TRBJ2-2,NA,TRBV7-2,TGTGCCAGCAGCTCCCCTCGACTCAGAAACACCGGGGAGCTGTTTTTT,CASSSPRLRNTGELFF
NA,TRBJ1-5,NA,TRBV19,TGTGCCAGTAGCAAGGGAGGGGGGACGGTGGGTCAGCCCCAGCATTTT,CASSKGGGTVGQPQHF
NA,TRBJ2-5,NA,TRBV6-1,TGTGCCAGCAGTGAAGAGCGAGATTTACTGGAGACCCAGTACTTC,CASSEERDLLETQYF
once,TRBJ1-2,NA,TRBV23-1,TGCGCCAGCAGTCAAGGACAGCCTAACTATGGCTACACCTTC,CASSQGQPNYGYTF
once,TRBJ1-1,NA,TRBV4-1,TGCGCCAGCAGCCAAGAGACCAGCCTGAACACTGAAGCTTTCTTT,CASSQETSLNTEAFF
few,TRBJ1-5,TRBD1,TRBV28,TGTGCCAGCAGCCCCGGACAGGGGGCGGGGCAGCCCCAGCATTTT,CASSPGQGAGQPQHF
once,TRBJ1-5,NA,TRBV5-8,TGTGCCAGCAGCTTGGCTTGGTCCCAGCATTTT,CASSLAWSQHF
NA,TRBJ1-1,NA,TRBV7-8,TGTGCCAGCAGCTTAGGGGTCACTGAAGCTTTCTTT,CASSLGVTEAFF
NA,TRBJ2-2,NA,TRBV3-1/TRBV3-2,TGTGCCAGCAGGACCACCGGGGAGCTGTTTTTT,CASRTTGELFF
NA,TRBJ1-1,TRBD1,TRBV6-6,TGTGCCAGCAGTTTACAGGGGGCGCTTCAGGCTGAAGCTTTCTTT,CASSLQGALQAEAFF
NA,TRBJ1-2,NA,TRBV12-3/TRBV12-4,TGTGCCAGCAGTTTATCCGGGGTTCGAGGCTACACCTTC,CASSLSGVRGYTF
NA,TRBJ2-7,NA,TRBV6-5,TGTGCCAGCAGTAGAGGTGGGGGGACCCACGAGCAGTACTTC,CASSRGGGTHEQYF
NA,TRBJ1-4,NA,TRBV19,TGTGCCAGTAGTATAGATCAGGAAAAACTGTTTTTT,CASSIDQEKLFF
NA,TRBJ2-1,TRBD2,TRBV7-2,TGTGCCAGCAGCCCAGGGTGGCTAGCGGGGGGGCCAAATGAGCAGTTCTTC,CASSPGWLAGGPNEQFF
NA,TRBJ1-2,NA,TRBV7-9,TGTGCCAGCAGCTTGTTGCTCCAGACTAACTATGGCTACACCTTC,CASSLLLQTNYGYTF
NA,TRBJ2-7,NA,TRBV29-1,TGCAGCGTTGTGATAGCCAGACCCTACGAGCAGTACTTC,CSVVIARPYEQYF
once,TRBJ1-3,NA,TRBV29-1,TGCAGCGTAGACGACAGGATCTCTGGAAACACCATATATTTT,CSVDDRISGNTIYF
NA,TRBJ1-1,TRBD1,TRBV28,TGTGCCAGCAGCCCAAACAGGGGCACTGAAGCTTTCTTT,CASSPNRGTEAFF
NA,TRBJ2-7,NA,TRBV5-4,TGTGCCAGCCATAGGGGGACCTCCTACGAGCAGTACTTC,CASHRGTSYEQYF
once,TRBJ2-1,NA,TRBV2,TGTGCCAGCAGTGAACAATCGACAGCCAATGAGCAGTTCTTC,CASSEQSTANEQFF
NA,TRBJ1-2,TRBD1,TRBV30,TGTGCCTGGACAGGGGGGGATGGGGGCTACACCTTC,CAWTGGDGGYTF
NA,TRBJ1-2,TRBD1,TRBV18,TGTGCCAGCTCACCACCGGGACAGGATCCCTCCTATGGCTACACCTTC,CASSPPGQDPSYGYTF
medium-sized,TRBJ2-7,TRBD2,TRBV11-3,TGTGCCAGCAGTTCAGGCCGACAGCGGGGGGGCGACTACGAGCAGTACTTC,CASSSGRQRGGDYEQYF
once,TRBJ2-5,NA,TRBV6-4,TGTGCCGCCTCCCCATGTAGGACCCAGTACTTC,CAASPCRTQYF
NA,TRBJ1-6,NA,TRBV11-2,TGTGCCAGCAGCTTATTTCCAGATTACGGGTCACCCCTCCACTTT,CASSLFPDYGSPLHF
NA,TRBJ2-3,NA,TRBV5-1,TGCGCCAGCAGCTCGCTAGAGGATACGCAGTATTTT,CASSSLEDTQYF
once,TRBJ1-5,NA,TRBV2,TGTGCCAGCAGTGATGCCCGTTGGCCCCAGCATTTT,CASSDARWPQHF
NA,TRBJ2-1,NA,TRBV7-3,TGTGCCAGCAGTTTCCTAGGGGCCCCATCCAATGAGCAGTTCTTC,CASSFLGAPSNEQFF
NA,TRBJ2-2,NA,TRBV19,TGTGCCAGTAGTATTTCGGACTCCACCGGGGAGCTGTTTTTT,CASSISDSTGELFF
few,TRBJ2-5,NA,TRBV9,TGTGCCAGCAGCGTAGATGAGACCCAGTACTTC,CASSVDETQYF
once,TRBJ1-1,NA,TRBV28,TGTGCCAGCAGTCCCTATACTTTAGGGGCAAAGAACACTGAAGCTTTCTTT,CASSPYTLGAKNTEAFF
few,TRBJ2-3,NA,TRBV6-4,TGTGCCAGCAGTGACTCGCTAGGGACGGGCACAGATACGCAGTATTTT,CASSDSLGTGTDTQYF
NA,TRBJ1-2,NA,TRBV4-3,TGCGCCAGCAGCCAAGTGGGACTAACCAACTATGGCTACACCTTC,CASSQVGLTNYGYTF
NA,TRBJ1-5,NA,TRBV3-1/TRBV3-2,TGTGCCAGCAGCCAAGGGACTAATCAGCCCCAGCATTTT,CASSQGTNQPQHF